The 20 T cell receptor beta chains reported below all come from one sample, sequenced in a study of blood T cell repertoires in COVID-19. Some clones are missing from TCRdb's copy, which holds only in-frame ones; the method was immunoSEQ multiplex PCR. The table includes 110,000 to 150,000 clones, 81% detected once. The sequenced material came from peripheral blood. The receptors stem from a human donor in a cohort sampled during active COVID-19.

The CDR3 DNA follows: TGTGCCATCAGTGAGCAACAGTCACCTAACTATGGCTACACCTTC. Residues: CAISEQQSPNYGYTF. The V gene is TRBV10-3, the J gene TRBJ1-2; the D is unclear. CDR1 and CDR2 from the germline V gene are ENHRY and SYGVKD. The CDR3 is 15 residues long. Deletions cut 2 bases from V and 0 bases from J, with 10 bases between.

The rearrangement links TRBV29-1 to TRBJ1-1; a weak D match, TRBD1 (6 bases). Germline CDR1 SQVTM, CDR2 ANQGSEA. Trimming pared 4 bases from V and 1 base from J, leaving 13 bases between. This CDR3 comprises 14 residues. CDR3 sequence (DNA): TGCAGCGTTGGGGGGGGGCGTGCGAACACTGAAGCTTTCTTT. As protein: CSVGGGRANTEAFF.

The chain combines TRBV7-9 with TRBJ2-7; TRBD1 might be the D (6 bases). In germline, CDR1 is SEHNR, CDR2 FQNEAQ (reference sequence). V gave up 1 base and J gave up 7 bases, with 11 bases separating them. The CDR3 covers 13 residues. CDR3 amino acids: CASSLVVGGEQYF. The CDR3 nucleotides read TGTGCCAGCAGCTTAGTGGTAGGGGGTGAGCAGTACTTC.

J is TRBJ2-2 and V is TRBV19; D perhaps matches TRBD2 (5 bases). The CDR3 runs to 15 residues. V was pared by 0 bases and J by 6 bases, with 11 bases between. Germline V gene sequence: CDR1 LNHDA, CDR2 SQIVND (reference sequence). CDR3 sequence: CASSIDGKAPGELFF. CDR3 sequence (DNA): TGTGCCAGTAGTATAGACGGGAAAGCCCCCGGGGAGCTGTTTTTT.

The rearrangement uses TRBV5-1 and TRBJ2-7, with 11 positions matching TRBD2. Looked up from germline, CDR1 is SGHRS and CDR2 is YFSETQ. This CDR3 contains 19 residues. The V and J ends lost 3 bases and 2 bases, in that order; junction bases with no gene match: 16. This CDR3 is CASSSPLETTSGRTYEQYF. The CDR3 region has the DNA TGCGCCAGCAGCTCCCCGTTAGAGACTACTAGCGGGAGAACCTACGAGCAGTACTTC. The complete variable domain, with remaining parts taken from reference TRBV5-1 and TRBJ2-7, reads KAGVTQTPRYLIKTRGQQVTLSCSPISGHRSVSWYQQTPGQGLQFLFEYFSETQRNKGNFPGRFSGRQFSNSRSEMNVSTLELGDSALYLCASSSPLETTSGRTYEQYFGPGTRLTVT.

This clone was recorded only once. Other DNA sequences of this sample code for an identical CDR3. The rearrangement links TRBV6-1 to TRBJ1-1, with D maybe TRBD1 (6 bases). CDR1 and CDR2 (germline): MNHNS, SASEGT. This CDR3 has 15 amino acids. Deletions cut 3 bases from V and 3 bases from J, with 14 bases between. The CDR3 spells CASSDLRGADTEAFF. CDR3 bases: TGTGCCAGCAGTGACCTCCGGGGGGCGGACACTGAAGCTTTCTTT.

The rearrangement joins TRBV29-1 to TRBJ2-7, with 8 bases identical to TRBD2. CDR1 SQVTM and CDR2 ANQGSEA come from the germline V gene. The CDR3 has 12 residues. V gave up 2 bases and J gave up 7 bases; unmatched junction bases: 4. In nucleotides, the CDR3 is TGCAGCGTTGAAATCGTAGCGGGAGAGCAGTACTTC. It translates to CSVEIVAGEQYF.

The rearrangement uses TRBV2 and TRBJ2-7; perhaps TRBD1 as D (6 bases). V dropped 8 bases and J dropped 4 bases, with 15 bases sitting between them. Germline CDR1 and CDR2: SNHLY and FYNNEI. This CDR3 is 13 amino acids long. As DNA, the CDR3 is TGTGCCAGCGTTCCCGGGACAAGTTACGAGCAGTACTTC. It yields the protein CASVPGTSYEQYF.

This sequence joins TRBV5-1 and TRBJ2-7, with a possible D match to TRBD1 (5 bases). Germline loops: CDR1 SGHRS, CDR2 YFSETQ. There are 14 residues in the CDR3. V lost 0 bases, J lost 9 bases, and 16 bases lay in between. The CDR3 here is CASSLGGDSWVQYF. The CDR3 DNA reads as TGCGCCAGCAGCTTGGGGGGCGACAGTTGGGTGCAGTACTTC.

The CDR3 loop is CASSLLREGSPYTDTQYF. CDR3 nucleotides: TGCGCCAGCAGCTTGCTTCGGGAAGGGAGTCCCTACACAGATACGCAGTATTTT. This chain uses TRBV5-1 with TRBJ2-3, with D possibly TRBD2 on 5 matching bases. V was pared by 1 base and J by 2 bases, with 20 bases between. The germline V gene encodes CDR1 SGHRS and CDR2 YFSETQ. CDR3 size: 18 residues. Drawing the rest from reference TRBV5-1 and TRBJ2-3, the complete variable domain is KAGVTQTPRYLIKTRGQQVTLSCSPISGHRSVSWYQQTPGQGLQFLFEYFSETQRNKGNFPGRFSGRQFSNSRSEMNVSTLELGDSALYLCASSLLREGSPYTDTQYFGPGTRLTVL.

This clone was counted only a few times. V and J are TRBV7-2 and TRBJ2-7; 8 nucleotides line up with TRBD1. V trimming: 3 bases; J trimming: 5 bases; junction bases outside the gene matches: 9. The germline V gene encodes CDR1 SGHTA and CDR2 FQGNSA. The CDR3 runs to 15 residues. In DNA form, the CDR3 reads TGTGCCAGCAGCTTTAGTCAGGGGGCGGAGGACGAGCAGTACTTC. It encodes CASSFSQGAEDEQYF.

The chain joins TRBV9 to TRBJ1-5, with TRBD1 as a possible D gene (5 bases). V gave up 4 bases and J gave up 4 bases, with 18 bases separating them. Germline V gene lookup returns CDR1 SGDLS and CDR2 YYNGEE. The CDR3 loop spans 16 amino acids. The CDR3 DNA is TGTGCCAGCAGCCCCGGGGGTGGGTTGGAGAATCAGCCCCAGCATTTT. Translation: CASSPGGGLENQPQHF.

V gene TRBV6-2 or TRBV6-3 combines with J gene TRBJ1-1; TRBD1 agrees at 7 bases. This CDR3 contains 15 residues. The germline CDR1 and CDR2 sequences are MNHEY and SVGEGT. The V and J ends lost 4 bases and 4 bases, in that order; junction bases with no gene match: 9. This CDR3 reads CASSSSRRGFTEAFF. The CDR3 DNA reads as TGTGCCAGCAGTTCTTCCCGCAGGGGGTTCACTGAAGCTTTCTTT.

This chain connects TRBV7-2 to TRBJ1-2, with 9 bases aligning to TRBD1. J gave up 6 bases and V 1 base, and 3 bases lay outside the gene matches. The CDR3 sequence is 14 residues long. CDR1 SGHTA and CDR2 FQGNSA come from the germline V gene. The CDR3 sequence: CASSLGDRVHGYTF. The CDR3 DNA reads TGTGCCAGCAGCTTAGGGGACAGGGTGCATGGCTACACCTTC.

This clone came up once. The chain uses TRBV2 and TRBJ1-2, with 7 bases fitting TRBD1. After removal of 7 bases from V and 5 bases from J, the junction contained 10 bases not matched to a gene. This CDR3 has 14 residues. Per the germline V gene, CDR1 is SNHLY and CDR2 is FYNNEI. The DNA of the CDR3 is TGTGCCAGCAACAGGGGATCTTACAATTATGGCTACACCTTC. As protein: CASNRGSYNYGYTF. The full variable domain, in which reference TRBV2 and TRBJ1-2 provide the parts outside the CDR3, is EPEVTQTPSHQVTQMGQEVILRCVPISNHLYFYWYRQILGQKVEFLVSFYNNEISEKSEIFDDQFSVERPDGSNFTLKIRSTKLEDSAMYFCASNRGSYNYGYTFGSGTRLTVV.

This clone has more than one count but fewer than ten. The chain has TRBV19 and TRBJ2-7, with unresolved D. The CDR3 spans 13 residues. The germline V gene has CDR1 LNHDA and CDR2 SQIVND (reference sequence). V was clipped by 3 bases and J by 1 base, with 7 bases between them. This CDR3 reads CASSISVSYEQYF. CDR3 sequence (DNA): TGTGCCAGTAGTATCTCAGTTTCCTACGAGCAGTACTTC.

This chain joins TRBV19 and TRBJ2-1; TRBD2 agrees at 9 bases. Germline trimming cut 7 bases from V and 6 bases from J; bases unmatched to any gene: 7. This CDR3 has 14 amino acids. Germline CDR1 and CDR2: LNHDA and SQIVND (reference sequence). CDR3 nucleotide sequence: TGTGCCAGTACATCTATTAGCGGGAGCAATGAGCAGTTCTTC. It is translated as CASTSISGSNEQFF.

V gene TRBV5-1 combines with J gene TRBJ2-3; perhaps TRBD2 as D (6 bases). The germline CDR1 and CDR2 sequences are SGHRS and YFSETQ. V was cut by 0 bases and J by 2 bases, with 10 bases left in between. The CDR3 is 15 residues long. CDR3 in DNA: TGCGCCAGCAGCTTGGCCGCGGGAAACACAGATACGCAGTATTTT. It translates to CASSLAAGNTDTQYF.

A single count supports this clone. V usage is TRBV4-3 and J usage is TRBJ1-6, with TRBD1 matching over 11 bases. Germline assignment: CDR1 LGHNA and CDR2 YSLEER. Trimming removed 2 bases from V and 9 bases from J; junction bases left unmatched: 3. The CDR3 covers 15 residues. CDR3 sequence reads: CASSQTGTGGSPLHF. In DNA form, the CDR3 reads TGCGCCAGCAGCCAAACCGGGACAGGGGGTTCACCCCTCCACTTT.

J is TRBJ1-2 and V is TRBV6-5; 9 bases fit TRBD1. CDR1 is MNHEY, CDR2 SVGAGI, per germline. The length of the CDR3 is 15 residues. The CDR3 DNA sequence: TGTGCAAGTGACAGGGGGGGCAGCTGGGACTATGGCTACACCTTC. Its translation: CASDRGGSWDYGYTF.